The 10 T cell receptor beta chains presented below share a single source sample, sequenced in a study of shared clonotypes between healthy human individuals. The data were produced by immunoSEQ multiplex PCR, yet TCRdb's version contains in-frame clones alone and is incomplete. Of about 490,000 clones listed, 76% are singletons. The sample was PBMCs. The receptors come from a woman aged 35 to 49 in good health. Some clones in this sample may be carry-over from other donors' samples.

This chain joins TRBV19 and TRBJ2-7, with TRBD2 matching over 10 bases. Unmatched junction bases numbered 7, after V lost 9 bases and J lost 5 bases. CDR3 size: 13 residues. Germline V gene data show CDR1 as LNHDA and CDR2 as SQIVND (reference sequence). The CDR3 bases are TGTGCCAGGTCGACTAGCGGGCTCAACGAGCAGTACTTC. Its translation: CARSTSGLNEQYF.

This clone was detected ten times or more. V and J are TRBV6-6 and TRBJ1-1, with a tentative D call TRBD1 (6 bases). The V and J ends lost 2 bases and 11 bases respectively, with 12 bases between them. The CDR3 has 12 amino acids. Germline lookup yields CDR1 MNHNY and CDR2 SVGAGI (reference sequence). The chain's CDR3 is CASSYDKGVAFF. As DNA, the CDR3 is TGTGCCAGCAGTTACGATAAGGGGGTTGCTTTCTTT.

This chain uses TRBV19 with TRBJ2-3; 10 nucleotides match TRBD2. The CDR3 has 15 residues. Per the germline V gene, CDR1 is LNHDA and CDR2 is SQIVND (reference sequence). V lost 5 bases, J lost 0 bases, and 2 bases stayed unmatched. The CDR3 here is CASSSTSGSTDTQYF. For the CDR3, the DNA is TGTGCCAGTAGTTCGACTAGCGGGAGCACAGATACGCAGTATTTT.

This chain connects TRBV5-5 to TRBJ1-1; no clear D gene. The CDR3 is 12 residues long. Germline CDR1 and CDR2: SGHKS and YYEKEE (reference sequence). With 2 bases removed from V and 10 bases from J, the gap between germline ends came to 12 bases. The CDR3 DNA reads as TGTGCCAGCAGCTTCTGGATGCGAGGAGCTTTCTTT. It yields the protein CASSFWMRGAFF. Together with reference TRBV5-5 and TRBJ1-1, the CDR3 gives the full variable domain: DAGVTQSPTHLIKTRGQQVTLRCSPISGHKSVSWYQQVLGQGPQFIFQYYEKEERGRGNFPDRFSARQFPNYSSELNVNALLLGDSALYLCASSFWMRGAFFGQGTRLTVV.

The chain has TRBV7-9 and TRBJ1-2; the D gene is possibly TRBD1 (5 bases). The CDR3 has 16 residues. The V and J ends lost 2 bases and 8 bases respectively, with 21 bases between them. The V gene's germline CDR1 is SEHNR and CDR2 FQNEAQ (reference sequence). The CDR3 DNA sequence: TGTGCCAGCAGCTTAAGGGGCGAAACAGGTGGCCGGGGCTACACCTTC. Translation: CASSLRGETGGRGYTF.

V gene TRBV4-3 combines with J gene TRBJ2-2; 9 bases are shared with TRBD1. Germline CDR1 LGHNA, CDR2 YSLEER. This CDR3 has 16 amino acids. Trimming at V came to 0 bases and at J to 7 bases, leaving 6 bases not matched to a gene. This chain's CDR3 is CASSQDRGQGIGELFF. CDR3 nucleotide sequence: TGCGCCAGCAGCCAAGATAGGGGACAGGGAATCGGGGAGCTGTTTTTT.

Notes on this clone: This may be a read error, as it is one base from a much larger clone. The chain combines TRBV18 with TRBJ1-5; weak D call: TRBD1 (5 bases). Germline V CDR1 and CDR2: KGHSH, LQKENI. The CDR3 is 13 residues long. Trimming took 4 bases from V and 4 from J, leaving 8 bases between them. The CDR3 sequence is CASSRAGNQPQHF. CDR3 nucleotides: TGTGCCAGCTCACGCGCAGGGAATCAGCCCCAGCATTTT.

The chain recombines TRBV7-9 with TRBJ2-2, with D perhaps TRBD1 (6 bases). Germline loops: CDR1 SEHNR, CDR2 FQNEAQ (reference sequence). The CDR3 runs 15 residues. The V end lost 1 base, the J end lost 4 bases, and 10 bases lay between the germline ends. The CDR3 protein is CASSLVGQLTGELFF. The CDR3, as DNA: TGTGCCAGCAGCTTAGTGGGACAACTCACCGGGGAGCTGTTTTTT.

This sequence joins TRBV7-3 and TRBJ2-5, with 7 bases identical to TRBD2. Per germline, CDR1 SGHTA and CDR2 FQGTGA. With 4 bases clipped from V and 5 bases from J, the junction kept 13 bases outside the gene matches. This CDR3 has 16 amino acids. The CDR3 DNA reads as TGTGCCAGCAGCTCCATCCCCGGGACTACCGTGGAGACCCAGTACTTC. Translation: CASSSIPGTTVETQYF. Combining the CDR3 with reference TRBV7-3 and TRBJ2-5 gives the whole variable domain GAGVSQTPSNKVTEKGKYVELRCDPISGHTALYWYRQSLGQGPEFLIYFQGTGAADDSGLPNDRFFAVRPEGSVSTLKIQRTERGDSAVYLCASSSIPGTTVETQYFGPGTRLLVL.

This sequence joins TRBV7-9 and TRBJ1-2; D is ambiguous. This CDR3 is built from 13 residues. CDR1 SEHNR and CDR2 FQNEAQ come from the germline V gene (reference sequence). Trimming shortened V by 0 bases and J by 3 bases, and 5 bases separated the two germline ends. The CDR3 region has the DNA TGTGCCAGCAGCTTAGCGCAAGACTATGGCTACACCTTC. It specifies CASSLAQDYGYTF.